The rows below give T cell receptor beta chains drawn from one sample of a study of cytomegalovirus exposure and HLA in healthy donors. Sequenced by immunoSEQ multiplex PCR; TCRdb stores in-frame clones only, minus some. This specimen shows some 120,000 clones; the ten leading clones hold 2% to 2.5%. Sequenced sample: PBMCs. Receptors were obtained from a man aged 40-50 years in good health and CMV-seronegative. Both conserved end residues are part of each CDR3. D genes are given only for firm matches.

d_call v_call cdr3_aa
NA TRBV27 CASSDPLGSNEQYF
TRBD2 TRBV4-3 CASSQEAGTSSYEQYF
NA TRBV19 CAGQGTFDSSGNTIYF
NA TRBV6-1 CASSEMGGGRGSSPLHF
TRBD1 TRBV7-9 CASSPRTGVYGYTF
TRBD2 TRBV9 CASSVATGAGATDTQYF
NA TRBV30 CAWSGVTDAYGYTF
TRBD1 TRBV5-1 CASSARQGPGSYEQYF
NA TRBV5-4 CASSLVAAGGELFF
NA TRBV28 CASSRISQALPVSGNTIYF
NA TRBV5-1 CASSLRGNTGELFF
NA TRBV11-3 CASSLGLAFYNEQFF
NA TRBV6-6 CASSTRLANTGELFF
TRBD1 TRBV7-9 CASSWTGGGYGEQFF
NA TRBV7-8 CASSLGSAGMGNEQFF
NA TRBV7-9 CASSHLREVGIPFF
TRBD1 TRBV7-9 CASSLNPLQGSEAFF
NA TRBV25-1 CASSQPGLYYNEQFF
TRBD1 TRBV5-4 CASSPRQGRDSPLHF
TRBD2 TRBV6-6 CASSATRASGAYEQYF
TRBD1 TRBV14 CASSQWDRGRETQYF
NA TRBV5-4 CASSFTHGDEQYF
TRBD2 TRBV4-1 CASSPLGSGDLNEQFF
NA TRBV7-2 CASSLSPVLASEQFF
TRBD1 TRBV5-6 CASRRQGSGANVLTF
NA TRBV11-2 CASSLERGAYTDTQYF
TRBD1 TRBV5-1 CASRRDRETGELFF
TRBD2 TRBV10-3 CAISGTSGSSGETQYF
NA TRBV30 CAWIPGRAFF
NA TRBV30 CAWSEGAGMNTEAFF
TRBD2 TRBV4-1 CASSQDRGGLNSRGGTYEQYF
TRBD1 TRBV7-3 CASSRDRGLGTDTQYF
NA TRBV10-3 CAISVTGGGYTF
NA TRBV7-9 CASSLGFGGELETQYF
TRBD2 TRBV2 CASRGTSGRAYNEQFF
NA TRBV7-8 CASSLRVLHEQYF
TRBD1 TRBV6-6 CASGWTGSSYEQYF
TRBD1 TRBV6-5 CASSDRGRNTEAFF
NA TRBV30 CACQKPGNTEAFF
NA TRBV6-5 CASSYSEMTGSYEQYF
NA TRBV29-1 CSVETSQMRSGNTIYF
NA TRBV4-3 CASSQDPAGPYEQYF
TRBD2 TRBV30 CAWGMTSGRVTGELFF
NA TRBV5-8 CASSPVGGEGAYEQYF
TRBD2 TRBV6-5 CASSKRESSYEQYF
NA TRBV9 CASSAQGKAYEQYF